The source of this T cell receptor (beta chain) is a study of radiotherapy plus CTLA-4 blockade in lung cancer. About the research overall: Objective responses emerged in under 20% of patients, and roughly 32% attained disease control.

Generated by immunoSEQ multiplex PCR, the TCRdb table keeps only in-frame clones and is missing some. The data show around 44,000 clones, approximately 86% seen once. Notes on the study in general: An expansion of tumor-derived TCR clones occurred in blood after radiotherapy plus ipilimumab.

With respect to this clone: What it recognizes is unknown.

The source is a human donor with non-small cell lung cancer that progressed on radiotherapy plus ipilimumab. Some clones in this sample may be carry-over from other donors' samples. Sequences were derived from peripheral blood, sampled from a patient treated with radiotherapy plus ipilimumab.

This CDR3 reads CASSIDLGQGLGEQYF. The CDR3 DNA reads TGTGCCAGTAGTATAGATCTAGGGCAGGGTCTCGGCGAGCAGTACTTC. The chain couples TRBV19 to TRBJ2-7; possibly TRBD1 for D (5 bases). The CDR3 has 16 amino acids. The V gene lost 0 bases and the J gene lost 6 bases, with 18 bases spanning the gap. The germline V gene encodes CDR1 LNHDA and CDR2 SQIVND (reference sequence).